This section outlines one T cell receptor (beta chain) sequence together with its context. The data originate from a study of cytomegalovirus exposure and HLA in healthy donors. Both 60 Vbeta primers and 13 Jbeta primers went into the PCR. Sequenced by immunoSEQ multiplex PCR; TCRdb stores in-frame clones only, minus some. This table holds about 130,000 clones, about 78% found once. The CDR3 covers 15 residues. CDR1 and CDR2 (germline): GTSNPN, SVGIG (reference sequence). With 5 bases clipped from V and 0 bases from J, the junction kept 1 base outside the gene matches. Sequenced: PBMCs. This clonotype originated in a human donor in good health. The chain is built from TRBV30 and TRBJ2-5, with 15 positions matching TRBD2. In DNA form, the CDR3 reads TGTGCCTGGGGACTAGCGGGAGGGTACCAAGAGACCCAGTACTTC. This sequence encodes CAWGLAGGYQETQYF.